The 18 T cell receptor beta chains in this list originate from one sample, sequenced in a study of T-cell reconstitution after alpha-beta-depleted transplantation in children. As it was prepared, the TCRbeta library received unique molecular identifiers. TCRdb re-called the PCR reads through MiXCR, storing one row per CDR3 protein. The repertoire consists of around 440,000 distinct CDR3 sequences, with about 10% occurring once and the leading ten covering about 2.1%. Sequences were derived from PBMCs, sampled before TCRalphabeta/CD19-depleted stem cell transplant. The source is a child aged 2-15 years with inherited bone marrow failure, due to receive a stem cell transplant.

This clonotype has at least ten counts. This chain joins TRBV12-3 or TRBV12-4 and TRBJ2-2, with TRBD2 identical over 7 bases. After removal of 8 bases from V and 6 bases from J, the junction contained 9 bases not matched to a gene. The CDR3 runs to 14 residues. The CDR3 DNA reads as TGTGCCAGCCGTAACCGGGGGGACGCCGGGGAGCTGTTTTTT. Its protein is CASRNRGDAGELFF.

This clonotype has ten or more counts. The J gene is TRBJ2-3, the V gene TRBV7-8, with 8 nucleotides matching TRBD2. Germline V gene lookup returns CDR1 SGHVS and CDR2 FQNEAQ. Trimming removed 5 bases from V and 14 bases from J; junction bases left unmatched: 9. The CDR3 consists of 12 residues. The CDR3 region has the DNA TGTGCCAGCAGCCCGGGGGGGGCCTATTCGTATTTT. As protein: CASSPGGAYSYF.

In its sample, this clonotype was seen a few times. The chain uses TRBV5-4 and TRBJ2-5; the match to TRBD1 covers 7 bases. Germline assignment: CDR1 SGHNT and CDR2 YYREEE (reference sequence). V shed 3 bases, J shed 4 bases, and the junction held 3 bases outside the gene matches. CDR3 size: 13 residues. CDR3 residues: CASSWPGGETQYF. The CDR3 coding sequence is TGTGCCAGCAGCTGGCCAGGGGGAGAGACCCAGTACTTC.

A word on this clonotype: A much larger clone lies a single base off, so this may be a read error. In this CDR3 the conserved last residue, phenylalanine or tryptophan, is missing, so a read error is likely. This sequence joins TRBV20-1 and TRBJ2-1; no definite D call. CDR1 is DFQATT and CDR2 is SNEGSKA in the germline V gene (reference sequence). The CDR3 is made up of 14 amino acids. Trimming removed 1 base from V and 0 bases from J, with 7 bases in between. CDR3 in amino acids: CSARVRDSYNEQFS. CDR3 nucleotides: TGCAGTGCTAGAGTGAGAGACTCCTACAATGAGCAGTTCTCC.

This clonotype was counted a single time. V usage is TRBV9 and J usage is TRBJ1-1; TRBD1 is a possible D gene (6 bases). The ends were cut back, 4 bases at V and 0 bases at J, with 10 bases in the middle. This CDR3 has 14 residues. Germline CDR1 SGDLS, CDR2 YYNGEE. CDR3 sequence: CASSTTGMNTEAFF. In DNA, the CDR3 is TGTGCCAGCAGCACGACAGGAATGAACACTGAAGCTTTCTTT.

This clonotype was detected ten times or more. The V call is TRBV6-2 or TRBV6-3, the J call TRBJ2-7; the D is unclear. V lost 2 bases and J lost 5, with 7 bases in between. The germline gives CDR1 MNHEY, CDR2 SVGEGT. The CDR3 has 12 residues. The chain's CDR3 is CASSYGVHEQYF. The CDR3 DNA is TGTGCCAGCAGTTACGGCGTTCACGAGCAGTACTTC.

This clonotype came up many times. The V gene is TRBV15, the J gene TRBJ2-2, with D unresolved. Trimming took 0 bases from V and 5 from J, leaving 7 bases between them. This CDR3 is built from 14 residues. CDR1 is LNHNV and CDR2 is YYDKDF in the germline V gene (reference sequence). CDR3 nucleotides: TGTGCCACCAGCAGAGAATCCAGAACCGGGGAGCTGTTTTTT. The encoded protein is CATSRESRTGELFF. The entire variable domain, with the rest obtained from reference TRBV15 and TRBJ2-2, is as follows: DAMVIQNPRYQVTQFGKPVTLSCSQTLNHNVMYWYQQKSSQAPKLLFHYYDKDFNNEADTPDNFQSRRPNTSFCFLDIRSPGLGDTAMYLCATSRESRTGELFFGEGSRLTVL.

This clonotype was counted many times. V and J are TRBV27 and TRBJ1-6, with D perhaps TRBD1 (6 bases). CDR3 length equals 14 residues. Trimming pared 8 bases from V and 7 bases from J, leaving 15 bases between. Germline V gene lookup returns CDR1 MNHEY and CDR2 SMNVEV (reference sequence). This CDR3 is CASSILGANSPLHF. In DNA, the CDR3 is TGTGCCAGCTCCATTTTGGGGGCGAATTCACCCCTCCACTTT.

This clonotype occurred many times. This chain uses TRBV12-5 with TRBJ2-2; 7 nucleotides agree with TRBD1. CDR1 is LGHNT, CDR2 FRNRAP, per germline. The CDR3 covers 13 residues. V gave up 4 bases and J gave up 11 bases; unmatched junction bases: 7. The CDR3 sequence is CASGWNGDRELFF. In nucleotides, the CDR3 is TGTGCTAGTGGTTGGAACGGGGACAGAGAGCTGTTTTTT.

A remark on this clonotype: A far bigger clonotype differs at one base, so this is likely a read error. The chain has TRBV25-1 and TRBJ2-7; 7 positions agree with TRBD1. CDR1 is MGHDK and CDR2 is SYGVNS in the germline V gene. CDR3 length equals 13 residues. CDR3 DNA: TGTGCCAGCAGCCCCACAGGGGCCTACGAGCAGCACTTC. This codes for CASSPTGAYEQHF.

This clonotype has a count of ten or more. V usage is TRBV12-3 or TRBV12-4 and J usage is TRBJ2-7; D unclear. The CDR3 consists of 14 residues. Trimming stripped 3 bases from V and 4 bases from J, with 13 bases between. CDR3 region: CASSFAQQSYEQYF. CDR3 sequence (DNA): TGTGCCAGCAGTTTTGCCCAACAATCGTACGAGCAGTACTTC.

Many counts were recorded for this clonotype. V usage is TRBV28 and J usage is TRBJ1-5; 7 bases match TRBD1. V dropped 6 bases and J dropped 3; count of bases not matched to a gene: 11. The germline CDR1 and CDR2 sequences are MDHEN and SYDVKM. The CDR3 extends over 16 amino acids. The CDR3 bases are TGTGCCAGCAGCGCTAACGGACAGGTCCTCAATCAGCCCCAGCATTTT. This gives the protein CASSANGQVLNQPQHF.

This clonotype was recorded at least ten times. The chain couples TRBV29-1 to TRBJ2-6, with 7 bases lining up with TRBD1. CDR3 length: 16 residues. V shed 6 bases, J shed 2 bases, and the junction held 10 bases outside the gene matches. Germline V gene data show CDR1 as SQVTM and CDR2 as ANQGSEA. The CDR3: CSVLSGTDTGANVLTF. The CDR3 nucleotides are TGCAGCGTGCTTTCCGGGACAGATACTGGGGCCAACGTCCTGACTTTC.

This clonotype was seen a handful of times. V is TRBV7-2 and J is TRBJ1-4; possibly TRBD1 for D (5 bases). Germline lookup yields CDR1 SGHTA and CDR2 FQGNSA. The CDR3 totals 14 residues. Trimming removed 5 bases at V and 8 bases at J, with 15 bases between. Written as DNA, the CDR3 is TGTGCCAGCAGCGAAGTGGGGACGGGGGAAAAACTGTTTTTT. It yields the protein CASSEVGTGEKLFF.

At least ten counts were recorded for this clonotype. This chain links TRBV20-1 with TRBJ2-3; TRBD2 aligns across 9 bases. V shed 3 bases and J 4 bases; nucleotides not matched to a gene: 11. The germline gives CDR1 DFQATT, CDR2 SNEGSKA (reference sequence). CDR3 size: 16 residues. The CDR3 is CSASPLAGNDPDTQYF. The DNA for the CDR3 is TGCAGTGCTAGTCCTCTAGCGGGAAATGATCCAGATACGCAGTATTTT.

This clonotype was detected ten times or more. This rearrangement joins TRBV7-9 to TRBJ2-2; 9 positions agree with TRBD2. With V trimmed by 7 bases and J by 3 bases, 9 bases remained unmatched. CDR1 SEHNR and CDR2 FQNEAQ come from the germline V gene (reference sequence). The CDR3 is made up of 16 amino acids. The chain's CDR3 is CASTPTIAGDTGELFF. The CDR3 coding sequence is TGTGCCAGCACCCCAACAATAGCGGGAGACACCGGGGAGCTGTTTTTT.

Many counts were recorded for this clonotype. The chain is built from TRBV20-1 and TRBJ1-5, with D hard to call. Trimming took off 5 bases at V and 7 bases at J, with 15 bases between the two ends. The CDR3 is 13 residues long. Germline CDR1 and CDR2: DFQATT and SNEGSKA (reference sequence). CDR3 loop: CSARTTAEQPQHF. In nucleotides, the CDR3 is TGCAGTGCTCGAACGACGGCGGAGCAGCCCCAGCATTTT.

This clonotype was seen repeatedly, ten times or more. The chain recombines TRBV6-1 with TRBJ2-3, with D possibly matching TRBD1 (6 bases). The CDR3 totals 16 residues. Germline lookup yields CDR1 MNHNS and CDR2 SASEGT. The V gene lost 2 bases and the J gene lost 1 base, with 13 bases spanning the gap. The CDR3 nucleotides read TGTGCCAGCAGTGAAAATGCGCAGGGGCGCACAGATACGCAGTATTTT. Its protein is CASSENAQGRTDTQYF.